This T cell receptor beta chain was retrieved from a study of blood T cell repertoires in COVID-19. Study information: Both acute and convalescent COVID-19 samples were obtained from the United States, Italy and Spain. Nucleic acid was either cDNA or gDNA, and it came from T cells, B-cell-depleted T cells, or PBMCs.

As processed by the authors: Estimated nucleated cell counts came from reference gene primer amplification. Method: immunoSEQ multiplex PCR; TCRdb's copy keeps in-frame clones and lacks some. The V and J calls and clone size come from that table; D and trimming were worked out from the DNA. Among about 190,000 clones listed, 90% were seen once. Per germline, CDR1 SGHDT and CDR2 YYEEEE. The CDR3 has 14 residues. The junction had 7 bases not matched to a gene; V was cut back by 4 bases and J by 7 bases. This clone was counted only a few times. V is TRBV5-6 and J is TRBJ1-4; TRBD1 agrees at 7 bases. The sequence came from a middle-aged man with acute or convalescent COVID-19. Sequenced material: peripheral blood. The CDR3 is CASSPSGTAEKLFF. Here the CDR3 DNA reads TGTGCCAGCAGCCCTTCCGGGACAGCTGAAAAACTGTTTTTT.